The 17 T cell receptor beta chains given below trace back to one sample, sequenced in a study of CD8+CD57+ T cells in acquired aplastic anemia. The template used for profiling TCR beta VDJ and CDR3 was genomic DNA. One entry per CDR3 protein, called by TCRdb with MiXCR from the reads. The table records over 150,000 distinct CDR3 sequences, around half of them present only once. The sample consisted of sorted CD4+, CD8+, or CD8+CD57+ T cells (not recorded which) from PBMCs. All receptors come from a human donor in good health, serving as a control.

This chain's CDR3 is CASSPGLAGGQVRKDTQYF. CDR3 coding DNA: TGTGCCAGCAGCCCGGGACTAGCGGGGGGCCAGGTGAGGAAAGATACGCAGTATTTT. The genes are TRBV7-3 and TRBJ2-3; 15 nucleotides match TRBD2. V was clipped by 5 bases and J by 5 bases; unmatched bases: 14. The CDR3 length is 19 residues. Germline CDR1 reads SGHTA; CDR2 reads FQGTGA.

This clonotype was detected many times. The V gene is TRBV2, the J gene TRBJ2-1; 8 positions match TRBD1. The V and J ends lost 4 bases and 7 bases, in that order; junction bases with no gene match: 9. Looked up from germline, CDR1 is SNHLY and CDR2 is FYNNEI. The CDR3 covers 15 residues. CDR3 sequence (DNA): TGTGCCAGCAGTGGCTTCGGGACAGGTGGAAATGAGCAGTTCTTC. It is translated as CASSGFGTGGNEQFF.

Points on this clonotype: A clone one base away is much larger, so this may be a read error. V usage is TRBV29-1 and J usage is TRBJ1-1; TRBD1 matches at 11 bases. CDR1 SQVTM and CDR2 ANQGSEA come from the germline V gene. V lost 3 bases and J lost 3; bases outside the gene matches: 3. The CDR3 contains 14 residues. The CDR3 reads CSVDPGQGDTEAFF. DNA of the CDR3: TGCAGCGTTGACCCGGGACAGGGGGACACTGAAGCTTTCTTT.

This clonotype was detected ten times or more. J is TRBJ1-1 and V is TRBV19; possible D gene TRBD1, 6 bases. The CDR3 is made up of 15 amino acids. Trimming removed 4 bases from V and 2 bases from J, with 14 bases in between. Germline CDR1 is LNHDA and CDR2 is SQIVND (reference sequence). The CDR3 here is CASSTAGTPNTEAFF. CDR3 coding DNA: TGTGCCAGTAGTACCGCCGGGACACCAAACACTGAAGCTTTCTTT.

This clonotype was seen only a few times. The chain uses TRBV28 and TRBJ1-1, with TRBD1 as a possible D gene (5 bases). CDR1 is MDHEN and CDR2 is SYDVKM in the germline V gene. Trimming shortened V by 0 bases and J by 1 base, and 9 bases separated the two germline ends. The CDR3 loop spans 15 amino acids. The CDR3 is CASSLWGRQNTEAFF. Here the CDR3 DNA reads TGTGCCAGCAGTTTATGGGGGCGACAGAACACTGAAGCTTTCTTT.

This clonotype was recorded many times. The J gene is TRBJ1-2, the V gene TRBV5-6; TRBD1 matches 7 bases. The CDR3 contains 12 residues. Looked up from germline, CDR1 is SGHDT and CDR2 is YYEEEE. J lost 5 bases, V lost 5 bases, and 3 bases had no gene match. The DNA for the CDR3 is TGTGCCAGCAGTAGACAGGGTTATGGCTACACCTTC. Translating it yields CASSRQGYGYTF.

A remark on this clonotype: This may arise from a read error, as a much more abundant clone is one base away. J is TRBJ2-1 and V is TRBV6-1; 7 nucleotides align to TRBD2. The CDR3 has 16 amino acids. CDR1 is MNHNS, CDR2 SASEGT, per germline. CDR3 sequence: CASSEVQRGEYNERFF. CDR3 coding DNA: TGTGCCAGCAGTGAGGTCCAACGGGGGGAGTACAATGAGCGGTTCTTC.

The J gene is TRBJ2-7, the V gene TRBV10-2, with 12 bases fitting TRBD1. V lost 7 bases and J lost 9; bases outside the gene matches: 13. Germline-derived CDR1 and CDR2 are WSHSY and SAAADI. The CDR3 contains 15 residues. The CDR3 reads CASNAGTGGRGVQYF. DNA for the CDR3: TGCGCCAGCAACGCCGGGACAGGGGGCAGAGGTGTGCAGTACTTC.

This chain connects TRBV24-1 to TRBJ1-3; no reliable D call. V gave up 4 bases and J gave up 0 bases, with 9 bases separating them. The CDR3 spans 15 residues. CDR1 is KGHDR and CDR2 is SFDVKD in the germline V gene. CDR3 nucleotide sequence: TGTGCCACCAGTGACTCGGCCGACTCTGGAAACACCATATATTTT. Its protein product is CATSDSADSGNTIYF.

The chain has TRBV7-9 and TRBJ2-1, with 10 bases that match TRBD2. CDR1 and CDR2 from the germline V gene are SEHNR and FQNEAQ (reference sequence). This CDR3 has 14 residues. The junction had 9 bases not matched to a gene; V was cut back by 4 bases and J by 12 bases. Here the CDR3 DNA reads TGTGCCAGCAGCTCCACCGGGACTAGCGTAACGCAGTTCTTC. Translating it yields CASSSTGTSVTQFF.

CDR3 sequence (DNA): TGCGCCAGCAGCCAAGCGCCCCCGGGACAGGGTAGGACCGGGGAGCTGTTTTTT. As protein: CASSQAPPGQGRTGELFF. This chain connects TRBV4-1 to TRBJ2-2; 9 bases are a match to TRBD1. Trimming removed 1 base from V and 5 bases from J; junction bases left unmatched: 11. Germline V lookup: CDR1 MGHRA, CDR2 YSYEKL. The CDR3 sequence is 18 residues long.

J is TRBJ2-7 and V is TRBV20-1; D may be TRBD2 (5 bases). Trimming removed 1 base at V and 4 bases at J, with 8 bases between. This CDR3 contains 12 residues. CDR1 and CDR2 (germline): DFQATT, SNEGSKA (reference sequence). This CDR3 reads CSARAWRYEQYF. CDR3 nucleotide sequence: TGCAGTGCTAGAGCCTGGAGGTACGAGCAGTACTTC.

Of note for this clonotype: A much more abundant neighbour one base away suggests this may be a read error. This chain connects TRBV6-6 to TRBJ1-1; D might be TRBD1 (6 bases). The CDR3 runs 16 residues. V was clipped by 5 bases and J by 0 bases, with 16 bases between them. Per germline, CDR1 MNHNY and CDR2 SVGAGI (reference sequence). The DNA of the CDR3 is TGTGCCAGCAGTCCAACCGGGACAAGGGTGAACACTGAAGCTTTCTTT. Its protein product is CASSPTGTRVNTEAFF.

In this sample, this clonotype turned up many times. The chain has TRBV12-3 or TRBV12-4 and TRBJ1-1, with 8 nucleotides matching TRBD1. The CDR3 totals 14 residues. The V and J ends lost 4 bases and 1 base, in that order; junction bases with no gene match: 2. This chain's CDR3 is CASSWTGQNTEAFF. The CDR3, as DNA: TGTGCCAGCAGTTGGACAGGGCAGAACACTGAAGCTTTCTTT.

This clonotype was counted ten times or more. CDR3 sequence: CASSSRTGGYEQYF. For the CDR3, the DNA is TGTGCCAGCAGCTCTAGGACAGGGGGGTACGAGCAGTACTTC. This chain uses TRBV7-8 with TRBJ2-7; 10 bases agree with TRBD1. Germline-derived CDR1 and CDR2 are SGHVS and FQNEAQ. With 4 bases clipped from V and 4 bases from J, the junction kept 4 bases outside the gene matches. There are 14 residues in the CDR3. Supplemented by reference TRBV7-8 and TRBJ2-7, the full variable domain reads GAGVSQSPRYKVAKRGQDVALRCDPISGHVSLFWYQQALGQGPEFLTYFQNEAQLDKSGLPSDRFFAERPEGSVSTLKIQRTQQEDSAVYLCASSSRTGGYEQYFGPGTRLTVT.

This clonotype showed up many times. The chain is built from TRBV29-1 and TRBJ1-2, with 7 bases matching TRBD1. This CDR3 spans 12 amino acids. The ends lost 6 bases at V and 1 base at J; junction bases unmatched: 2. Germline-derived CDR1 and CDR2 are SQVTM and ANQGSEA. CDR3 residues: CSVRDSNYGYTF. The DNA for the CDR3 is TGCAGCGTGCGGGACAGTAACTATGGCTACACCTTC.

The chain recombines TRBV30 with TRBJ2-1; 7 nucleotides line up with TRBD2. Per the germline V gene, CDR1 is GTSNPN and CDR2 is SVGIG (reference sequence). The J segment lost 0 bases and the V segment lost 4 bases, leaving 9 bases of the junction unmatched. The CDR3 length is 16 residues. DNA of the CDR3: TGTGCCTGGAAAAGACCCGGGACTACCTCCTACAATGAGCAGTTCTTC. This encodes CAWKRPGTTSYNEQFF. The full variable domain, in which reference TRBV30 and TRBJ2-1 provide the parts outside the CDR3, is SQTIHQWPATLVQPVGSPLSLECTVEGTSNPNLYWYRQAAGRGLQLLFYSVGIGQISSEVPQNLSASRPQDRQFILSSKKLLLSDSGFYLCAWKRPGTTSYNEQFFGPGTRLTVL.